Following are 8 T cell receptor beta chains from one sample sequenced in a study of neurological immune-mediated disorders. TCRdb itself ran the 5' RACE reads through MiXCR, one entry per CDR3 protein. This sample has 50,000 to 75,000 distinct CDR3 sequences, with roughly 12% found just once. The sample taken for sequencing was PBMCs. These receptors were collected from a woman in her sixties or seventies with HTLV-1-associated myelopathy (HAM/TSP).

This clonotype occurred many times. The chain links TRBV12-3 or TRBV12-4 to TRBJ2-1; D unclear. This CDR3 spans 15 amino acids. V was trimmed by 2 bases and J by 9 bases, leaving 17 bases between them. The CDR3 spells CASSLNSRIRSEQFF. In nucleotides, the CDR3 is TGTGCCAGCAGTTTAAATAGCCGGATCCGGTCTGAGCAGTTCTTC.

This clonotype showed up many times. The rearrangement uses TRBV7-9 and TRBJ2-1; TRBD2 agrees at 12 bases. The CDR3 spans 17 residues. Germline V CDR1 and CDR2: SEHNR, FQNEAQ (reference sequence). V was clipped by 5 bases and J by 5 bases; unmatched bases: 10. The CDR3 coding sequence is TGTGCCAGCAGCCGGAGCCGCCTAGCGGGAGGGAACAATGAGCAGTTCTTC. It yields the protein CASSRSRLAGGNNEQFF.

The table lists this clonotype with many counts. The V and J genes are TRBV3-1 and TRBJ1-1; D is ambiguous. CDR1 and CDR2 (germline): LGHDT, YNNKEL (reference sequence). Trimming cost V 0 bases and J 1 base, with 6 bases left between them. The CDR3 loop spans 14 amino acids. In nucleotides, the CDR3 is TGTGCCAGCAGCCAAGATCTGACGAACACTGAAGCTTTCTTT. Protein product: CASSQDLTNTEAFF.

This clonotype was counted ten times or more. The rearrangement links TRBV6-5 to TRBJ2-7; TRBD2 matches 8 bases. J gave up 6 bases and V 5 bases, and 15 bases lay outside the gene matches. This CDR3 has 16 residues. Per the germline V gene, CDR1 is MNHEY and CDR2 is SVGAGI. CDR3: CASSKGVAGPRGEQYF. The CDR3 nucleotides are TGTGCCAGCAGTAAGGGGGTAGCGGGGCCTAGAGGCGAGCAGTACTTC.

Details on this clonotype: It may be a read error: a sequence one base away is much more abundant. V is TRBV6-2 or TRBV6-3 and J is TRBJ2-7; D not resolved. CDR3 length equals 13 residues. Germline V gene lookup returns CDR1 MNHEY and CDR2 SVGEGT. Trimming took off 3 bases at V and 7 bases at J, with 13 bases between the two ends. Here the CDR3 DNA reads TGTGCCAGCAGTTATCTCGACATGGGTGAGCAGTACTTC. Its protein product is CASSYLDMGEQYF.

The table lists this clonotype with many counts. The rearrangement joins TRBV15 to TRBJ2-1; perhaps D is TRBD1 or TRBD2 (5 bases each). This CDR3 comprises 16 residues. Trimming removed 0 bases from V and 7 bases from J, with 16 bases in between. Germline V gene lookup returns CDR1 LNHNV and CDR2 YYDKDF (reference sequence). The CDR3 DNA follows: TGTGCCACCAGCAGAGAGGGGGTATTTAGGGAGAATGAGCAGTTCTTC. Its protein is CATSREGVFRENEQFF.

Many counts were recorded for this clonotype. The V call is TRBV12-3 or TRBV12-4, the J call TRBJ1-1; D gene unclear. V was trimmed by 3 bases and J by 2 bases, leaving 7 bases between them. There are 13 residues in the CDR3. CDR3 coding DNA: TGTGCCAGCAGTTTTGCGTCCAACACTGAAGCTTTCTTT. This translates into CASSFASNTEAFF.

Comment on this clonotype: Germline is not matched at one junction end, which may reflect a read error. This chain connects TRBV24-1 to TRBJ2-1, with 9 bases fitting TRBD1. Germline V gene data show CDR1 as KGHDR and CDR2 as SFDVKD. This CDR3 spans 14 amino acids. CDR3: CVTSPPPGQGVQFF. The DNA of the CDR3 is TGTGTCACCAGCCCCCCCCCGGGACAGGGTGTGCAGTTCTTC.